This passage covers 9 T cell receptor beta chains from one sample sequenced in a study of cytomegalovirus exposure and HLA in healthy donors. The PCR ran on 60 Vbeta and 13 Jbeta primers. The repertoire was sequenced with immunoSEQ multiplex PCR; TCRdb's copy has only in-frame clones and lacks some. This sample has around 64,000 clones, with over 75% found just once. The specimen was PBMCs. The receptor source for this set is a woman aged 25 to 45 in good health and CMV-seropositive.

This clone was observed a single time. This chain joins TRBV5-5 and TRBJ1-4; maybe TRBD1 (6 bases). Germline V gives CDR1 SGHKS, CDR2 YYEKEE (reference sequence). The CDR3 runs 16 residues. Trimming pared 0 bases from V and 8 bases from J, leaving 17 bases between. In nucleotides, the CDR3 is TGTGCCAGCAGCTTGGCCTGGGGAGGGGGACTGGAAAAACTGTTTTTT. Its protein is CASSLAWGGGLEKLFF.

The chain is built from TRBV11-3 and TRBJ2-7; TRBD2 matches 8 bases. V shed 5 bases and J 6 bases; nucleotides not matched to a gene: 9. The CDR3 sequence is 14 residues long. Per germline, CDR1 SGHNT and CDR2 YENEEA. This CDR3 reads CASSQRESQGEQYF. CDR3 nucleotides: TGTGCCAGCAGCCAGCGGGAGTCCCAGGGCGAGCAGTACTTC.

The rearrangement links TRBV27 to TRBJ1-1, with 7 bases fitting TRBD1. The CDR3 covers 11 residues. The germline V gene has CDR1 MNHEY and CDR2 SMNVEV (reference sequence). V dropped 7 bases and J dropped 5; count of bases not matched to a gene: 1. CDR3 region: CASIQGTEAFF. CDR3 in DNA: TGTGCCAGCATACAGGGGACTGAAGCTTTCTTT.

This clone appeared once. V is TRBV11-2 and J is TRBJ2-1, with 14 bases fitting TRBD2. V shed 5 bases and J 5 bases; nucleotides not matched to a gene: 2. The CDR3 has 15 amino acids. The V gene's germline CDR1 is SGHAT and CDR2 FQNNGV. The CDR3 spells CASSGTSGRHNEQFF. CDR3 sequence (DNA): TGTGCCAGCAGCGGGACTAGCGGGAGACACAATGAGCAGTTCTTC.

The genes are TRBV6-1 and TRBJ2-3; D is undetermined. Germline values: CDR1 MNHNS, CDR2 SASEGT. Between the trimmed V and J ends, which lost 6 bases and 1 base, there was a span of 5 bases. The CDR3 runs to 12 residues. DNA of the CDR3: TGTGCCAGCAGCCTCCGCACAGATACGCAGTATTTT. Protein product: CASSLRTDTQYF.

The rearrangement links TRBV19 to TRBJ2-1, with 12 positions matching TRBD2. The length of the CDR3 is 16 residues. CDR1 is LNHDA and CDR2 is SQIVND in the germline V gene (reference sequence). Trimming took 5 bases from V and 8 from J; bases not matched to a gene: 10. The CDR3 DNA follows: TGTGCCAGTAGTCTACTCACTAGCGGGAGGAGTGATGAGCAGTTCTTC. This encodes CASSLLTSGRSDEQFF.

This clone was observed once. The J gene is TRBJ2-5, the V gene TRBV5-1; the match to TRBD2 covers 14 bases. The CDR3 extends over 16 amino acids. V shed 5 bases, J shed 6 bases, and the junction held 9 bases outside the gene matches. Germline V lookup: CDR1 SGHRS, CDR2 YFSETQ. In nucleotides, the CDR3 is TGCGCCAGCAGTCCCGGGACTAGCGGGAGCGGTCAGACCCAGTACTTC. Translating it yields CASSPGTSGSGQTQYF.

The J gene is TRBJ2-5, the V gene TRBV6-5; D gene ambiguous. Gene TRBJ2-7 matches the end of the DNA better, so the J call may be wrong. Germline values: CDR1 MNHEY, CDR2 SVGAGI. This CDR3 is built from 15 residues. The CDR3 protein is CASSYWLGPDYEQYF. CDR3 bases: TGTGCCAGCAGTTACTGGTTAGGACCCGACTACGAGCAGTACTTC.

This chain uses TRBV6-8 with TRBJ2-7, with a weak D call TRBD2 (6 bases). Trimming stripped 4 bases from V and 4 bases from J, with 20 bases between. Germline CDR1 and CDR2: MNHGY and SAAAGT. This CDR3 has 16 amino acids. CDR3 amino acids: CASSLIPRREKYEQYF. Written as DNA, the CDR3 is TGTGCCAGCAGTTTAATTCCTCGGCGGGAAAAGTACGAGCAGTACTTC.